Sequencing of this TCR beta chain was carried out in a study of Tregs in tolerant kidney transplant recipients. The CDR3 spans 14 residues. CDR1 is LGHNA, CDR2 YNFKEQ, per germline. V gave up 3 bases and J gave up 6 bases; unmatched junction bases: 4. The protocol was immunoSEQ multiplex PCR, while the TCRdb copy is restricted to in-frame clones and leaves out a portion. The table shows under 100,000 clones, with about 92% occurring only once. Study conclusions and caveats: No direct test of biological reproducibility was done here. Validation in larger populations is needed because few patients were studied. Tregs expanded with activated donor B cells seemed most donor-specific.

Unstimulated Tregs (CD4+CD25+CD127-) and CD4+CD25- non-Tregs were sorted from PBMCs. Turning to this clone: What it binds is unknown.

This clonotype originated in a human donor in good health. The sample consisted of CD8+ T cells from blood. The genes are TRBV4-2 and TRBJ2-3, with 9 nucleotides matching TRBD2. CDR3 loop: CASSQEREADTQYF. The DNA for the CDR3 is TGTGCCAGCAGCCAGGAGCGGGAGGCCGATACGCAGTATTTT.